Listed here is a single TCR beta chain. Its specificity is unknown. The entry originates in a study of cytomegalovirus exposure and HLA in healthy donors. Whole-study context: An analysis done earlier identified approximately 120 million unique TCR beta sequences from approximately 170 million T cells. Whole-study results and caveats: Being productive about 87% or about 30% of the time was typical of most TCR beta V segments in an earlier analysis. A later analysis found most CMV-associated TCR beta chains apparently HLA-restricted. In a later analysis, TCR beta V- and J-gene trimming showed a link to a missense DCLRE1C variant.

The germline CDR1 and CDR2 sequences are SGHNT and YENEEA. This CDR3 has 16 residues. Germline trimming cut 5 bases from V and 3 bases from J; bases unmatched to any gene: 5. 60 Vbeta and 13 Jbeta primers were used in PCR. This table comes from immunoSEQ multiplex PCR, and its TCRdb copy is limited to in-frame clones, with some not included. The sample lists about 130,000 clones; around 80% were seen once. This TCR was sampled from a man between 35 and 55 years old in good health and CMV-seropositive. This chain uses TRBV11-3 with TRBJ2-2; 11 bases match TRBD1. Sequenced sample: PBMCs. The CDR3 protein is CASSTGQGADTGELFF. The CDR3 DNA reads as TGTGCCAGCAGCACCGGACAGGGGGCAGACACCGGGGAGCTGTTTTTT.